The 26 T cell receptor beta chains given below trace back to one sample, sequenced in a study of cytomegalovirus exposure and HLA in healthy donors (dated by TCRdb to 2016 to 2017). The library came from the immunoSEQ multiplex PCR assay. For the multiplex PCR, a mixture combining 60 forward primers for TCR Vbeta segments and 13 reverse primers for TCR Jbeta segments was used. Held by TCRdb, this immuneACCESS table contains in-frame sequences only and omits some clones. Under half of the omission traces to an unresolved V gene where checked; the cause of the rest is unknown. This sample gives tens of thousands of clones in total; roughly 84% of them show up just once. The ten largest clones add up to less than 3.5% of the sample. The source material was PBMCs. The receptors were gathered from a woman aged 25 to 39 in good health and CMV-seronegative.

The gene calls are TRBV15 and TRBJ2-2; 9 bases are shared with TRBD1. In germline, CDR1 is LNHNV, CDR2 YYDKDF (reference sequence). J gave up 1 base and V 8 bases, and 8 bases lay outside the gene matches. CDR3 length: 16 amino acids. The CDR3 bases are TGTGCCACCCATAATCGGGACAGGGTGAACACCGGGGAGCTGTTTTTT. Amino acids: CATHNRDRVNTGELFF.

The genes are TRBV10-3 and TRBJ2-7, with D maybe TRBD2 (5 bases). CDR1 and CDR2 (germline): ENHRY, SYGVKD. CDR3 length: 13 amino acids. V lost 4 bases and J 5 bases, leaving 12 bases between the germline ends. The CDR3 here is CAISGTRQDEQYV. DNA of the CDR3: TGTGCCATCAGTGGGACTCGCCAGGACGAGCAGTACGTC.

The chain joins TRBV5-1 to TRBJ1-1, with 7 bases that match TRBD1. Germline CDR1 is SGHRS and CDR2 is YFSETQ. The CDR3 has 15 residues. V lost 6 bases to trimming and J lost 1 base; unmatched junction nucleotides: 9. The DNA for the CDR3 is TGCGCCAGCACTTCTCGACAGGGTCAGAACACTGAAGCTTTCTTT. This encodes CASTSRQGQNTEAFF.

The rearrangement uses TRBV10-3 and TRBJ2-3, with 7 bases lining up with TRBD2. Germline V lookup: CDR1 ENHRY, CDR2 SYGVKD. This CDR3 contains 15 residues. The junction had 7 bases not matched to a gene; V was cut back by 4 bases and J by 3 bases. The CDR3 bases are TGTGCCATCAGTGGGCGCGGGAGTCCTACAGATACGCAGTATTTT. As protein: CAISGRGSPTDTQYF.

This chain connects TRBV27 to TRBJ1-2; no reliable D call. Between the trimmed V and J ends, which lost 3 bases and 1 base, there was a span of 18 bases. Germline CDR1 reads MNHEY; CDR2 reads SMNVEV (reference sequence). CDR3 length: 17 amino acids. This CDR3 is CASSFWPPRYDNYGYTF. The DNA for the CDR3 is TGTGCCAGCAGTTTCTGGCCCCCTCGTTACGATAACTATGGCTACACCTTC.

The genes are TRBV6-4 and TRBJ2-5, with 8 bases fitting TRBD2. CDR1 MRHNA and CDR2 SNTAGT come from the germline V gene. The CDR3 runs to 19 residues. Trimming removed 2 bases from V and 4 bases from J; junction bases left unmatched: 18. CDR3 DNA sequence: TGTGCCAGCAGTGACCCCGAAGCCTCGCGGGAGGTACCTGGAGAGACCCAGTACTTC. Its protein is CASSDPEASREVPGETQYF.

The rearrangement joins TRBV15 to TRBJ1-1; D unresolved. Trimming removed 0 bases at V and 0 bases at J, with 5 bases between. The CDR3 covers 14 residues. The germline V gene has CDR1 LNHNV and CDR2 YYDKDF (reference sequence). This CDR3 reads CATSRDRVNTEAFF. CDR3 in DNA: TGTGCCACCAGCAGAGATCGAGTGAACACTGAAGCTTTCTTT.

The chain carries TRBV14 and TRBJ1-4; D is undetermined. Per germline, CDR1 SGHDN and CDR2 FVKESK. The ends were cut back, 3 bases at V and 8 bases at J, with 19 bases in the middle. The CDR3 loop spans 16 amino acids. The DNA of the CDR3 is TGTGCCAGCAGCCATGCTATTTCGGGAGTAGAGGAAAAACTGTTTTTT. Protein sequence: CASSHAISGVEEKLFF.

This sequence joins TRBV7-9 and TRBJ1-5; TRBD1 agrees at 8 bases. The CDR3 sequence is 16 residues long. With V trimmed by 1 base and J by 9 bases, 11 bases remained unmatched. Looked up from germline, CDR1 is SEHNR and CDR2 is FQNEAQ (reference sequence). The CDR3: CASSLGAGWTGLPQHF. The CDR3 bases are TGTGCCAGCAGCTTAGGGGCCGGATGGACAGGGCTGCCCCAGCATTTT.

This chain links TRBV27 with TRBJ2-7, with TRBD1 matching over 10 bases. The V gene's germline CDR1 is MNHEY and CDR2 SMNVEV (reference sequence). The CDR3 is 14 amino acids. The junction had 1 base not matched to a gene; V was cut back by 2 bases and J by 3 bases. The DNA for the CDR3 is TGTGCCAGCAGTTTAGGGACAGGGGTCTACGAGCAGTACTTC. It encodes CASSLGTGVYEQYF.

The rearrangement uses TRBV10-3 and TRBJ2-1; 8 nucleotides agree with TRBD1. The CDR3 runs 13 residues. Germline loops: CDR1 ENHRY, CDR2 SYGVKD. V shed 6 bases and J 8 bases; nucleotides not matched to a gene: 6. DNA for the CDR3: TGTGCCATCAGGCAGGGGGCCTCCGATGAGCAGTTCTTC. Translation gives CAIRQGASDEQFF.

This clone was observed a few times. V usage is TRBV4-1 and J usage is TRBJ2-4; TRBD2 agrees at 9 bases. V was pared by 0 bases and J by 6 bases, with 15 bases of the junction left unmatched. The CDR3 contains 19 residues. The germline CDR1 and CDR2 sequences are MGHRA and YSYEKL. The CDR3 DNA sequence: TGCGCCAGCAGCCAAGATCTGCCTAGCGGGACCCAGCGGGCAAACATTCAGTACTTC. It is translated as CASSQDLPSGTQRANIQYF.

Here the CDR3 DNA reads TGCAGCGTTGTCCGCCAGTGGAACACTGAAGCTTTCTTT. Translation: CSVVRQWNTEAFF. The chain joins TRBV29-1 to TRBJ1-1; D remains unclear. The CDR3 consists of 13 residues. The germline V gene encodes CDR1 SQVTM and CDR2 ANQGSEA. Trimming removed 4 bases at V and 1 base at J, with 10 bases between.

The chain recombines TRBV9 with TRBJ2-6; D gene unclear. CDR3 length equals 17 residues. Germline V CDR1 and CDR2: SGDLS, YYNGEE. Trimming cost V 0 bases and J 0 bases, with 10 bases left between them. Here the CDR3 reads CASSVGAGSSGANVLTF. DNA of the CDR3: TGTGCCAGCAGCGTAGGAGCAGGAAGCTCTGGGGCCAACGTCCTGACTTTC.

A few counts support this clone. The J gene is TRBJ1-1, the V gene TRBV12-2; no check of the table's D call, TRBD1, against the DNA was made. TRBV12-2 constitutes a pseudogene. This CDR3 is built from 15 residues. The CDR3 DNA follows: TGTGCAAGTCGCTTAAGGGGGCACATGAACACTGAAGCTTTCTTT. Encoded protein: CASRLRGHMNTEAFF.

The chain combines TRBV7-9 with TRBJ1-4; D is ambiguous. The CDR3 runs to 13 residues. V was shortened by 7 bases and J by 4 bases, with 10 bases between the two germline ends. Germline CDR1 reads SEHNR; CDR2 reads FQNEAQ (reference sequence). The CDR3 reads CASMVAGNEKLFF. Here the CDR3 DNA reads TGTGCCAGCATGGTAGCTGGTAATGAAAAACTGTTTTTT.

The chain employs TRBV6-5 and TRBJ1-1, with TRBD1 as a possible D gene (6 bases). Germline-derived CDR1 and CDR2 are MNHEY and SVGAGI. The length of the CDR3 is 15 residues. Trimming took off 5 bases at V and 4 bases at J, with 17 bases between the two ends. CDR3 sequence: CASSKFGQKGTEAFF. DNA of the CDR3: TGTGCCAGCAGTAAATTCGGACAGAAGGGCACTGAAGCTTTCTTT.

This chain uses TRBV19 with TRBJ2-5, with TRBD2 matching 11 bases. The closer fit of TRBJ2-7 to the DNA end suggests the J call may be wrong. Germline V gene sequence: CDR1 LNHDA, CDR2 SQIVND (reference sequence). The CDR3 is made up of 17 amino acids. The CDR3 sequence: CASSHGLAGALSYEQYF. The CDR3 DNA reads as TGTGCCAGTAGCCACGGACTAGCGGGTGCCCTCTCCTACGAGCAGTACTTC.

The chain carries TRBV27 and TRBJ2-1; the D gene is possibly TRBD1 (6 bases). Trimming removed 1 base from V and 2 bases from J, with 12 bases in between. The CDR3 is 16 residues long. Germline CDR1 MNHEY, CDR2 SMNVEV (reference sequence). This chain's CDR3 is CASSLLIQGPYNEQFF. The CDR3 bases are TGTGCCAGCAGTTTATTAATACAGGGTCCCTACAATGAGCAGTTCTTC.

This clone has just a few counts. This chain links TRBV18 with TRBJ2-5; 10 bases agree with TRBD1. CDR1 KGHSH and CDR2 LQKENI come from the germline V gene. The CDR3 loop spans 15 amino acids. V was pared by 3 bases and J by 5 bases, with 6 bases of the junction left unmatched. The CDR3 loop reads CASSPTGGPGETQYF. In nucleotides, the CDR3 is TGTGCCAGCTCACCGACAGGGGGCCCTGGGGAGACCCAGTACTTC.

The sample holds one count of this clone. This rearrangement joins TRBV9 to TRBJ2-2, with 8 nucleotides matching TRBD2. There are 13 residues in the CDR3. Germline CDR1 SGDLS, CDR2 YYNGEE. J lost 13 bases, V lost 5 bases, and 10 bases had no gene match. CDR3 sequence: CASRAGGAGRLFF. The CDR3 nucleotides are TGTGCCAGCAGGGCCGGGGGGGCCGGTAGGCTGTTTTTT.

The CDR3 DNA reads as TGTGCCAGCACGAGGGGAGACAGGTACAATGAGCAGTTCTTC. Translation gives CASTRGDRYNEQFF. This chain joins TRBV6-5 and TRBJ2-1; maybe TRBD1 (6 bases). Germline V gives CDR1 MNHEY, CDR2 SVGAGI. V was trimmed by 7 bases and J by 4 bases, leaving 14 bases between them. The CDR3 is 14 residues long.

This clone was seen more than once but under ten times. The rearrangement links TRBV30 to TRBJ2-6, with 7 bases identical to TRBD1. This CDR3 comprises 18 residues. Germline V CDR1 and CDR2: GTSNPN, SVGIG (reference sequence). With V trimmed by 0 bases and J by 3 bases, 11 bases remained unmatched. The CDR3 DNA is TGTGCCTGGAGTGTTGGAAGGACAGGCGGACGTGGGGCCAACGTCCTGACTTTC. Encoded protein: CAWSVGRTGGRGANVLTF.

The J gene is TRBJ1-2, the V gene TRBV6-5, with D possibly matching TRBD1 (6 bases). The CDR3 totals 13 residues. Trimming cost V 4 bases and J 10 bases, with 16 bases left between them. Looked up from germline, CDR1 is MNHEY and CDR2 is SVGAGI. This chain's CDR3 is CASSSRDTPIYTF. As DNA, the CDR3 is TGTGCCAGCAGTTCCCGGGACACCCCGATCTACACCTTC.

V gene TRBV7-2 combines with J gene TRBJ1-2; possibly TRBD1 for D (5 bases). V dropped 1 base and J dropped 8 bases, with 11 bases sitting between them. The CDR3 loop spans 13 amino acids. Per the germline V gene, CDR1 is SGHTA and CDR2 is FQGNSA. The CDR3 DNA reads TGTGCCAGCAGCTTAGAGGGGCCGAGGGGCTACACCTTC. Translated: CASSLEGPRGYTF.

The CDR3 protein is CASSLGLAGTGELFF. The CDR3 DNA follows: TGTGCCAGCAGCTTAGGGCTAGCGGGGACCGGGGAGCTGTTTTTT. The V and J genes are TRBV11-2 and TRBJ2-2; TRBD2 matches at 9 bases. The CDR3 loop spans 15 amino acids. V shed 1 base and J 5 bases; nucleotides not matched to a gene: 2. CDR1 is SGHAT and CDR2 is FQNNGV in the germline V gene.